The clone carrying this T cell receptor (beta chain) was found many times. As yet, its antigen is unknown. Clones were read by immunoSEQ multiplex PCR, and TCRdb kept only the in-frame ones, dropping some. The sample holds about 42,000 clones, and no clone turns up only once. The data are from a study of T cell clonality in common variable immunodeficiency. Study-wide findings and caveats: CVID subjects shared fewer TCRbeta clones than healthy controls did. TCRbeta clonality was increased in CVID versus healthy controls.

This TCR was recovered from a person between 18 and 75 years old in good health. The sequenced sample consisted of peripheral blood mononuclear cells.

CDR3 DNA, as far as it was read: TGCAGTGCCACGACGGAACGGTCCTCGGGGACC. Encoded protein: CSATTERSSGT. The full CDR3 protein is CSATTERSSGTQYF. This chain uses TRBV20-1 with TRBJ2-5; D gene ambiguous. From the germline J gene comes the end of the CDR3, since the read stops 3 residues before it. The CDR3 spans 14 residues. Trimming shortened V by 6 bases and J by 7 bases, and 21 bases separated the two germline ends. In germline, CDR1 is DFQATT, CDR2 SNEGSKA (reference sequence).